One and the same sample provided the 19 T cell receptor beta chains below, sequenced in a study of OX40 agonist ivuxolimab in advanced cancers. Only in-frame clones appear in the TCRdb table, and some are missing; sequencing was by immunoSEQ multiplex PCR. The profile shows tens of thousands of clones, about 85% of them singletons. The sequences come from CD4+ or CD8+ T cells sorted from blood, collected in a trial of the OX40 agonist ivuxolimab. These TCRs come from an adult with an advanced solid tumor such as melanoma, head and neck, liver or kidney cancer.

V is TRBV28 and J is TRBJ1-2; TRBD1 agrees at 10 bases. This CDR3 has 16 amino acids. Germline V CDR1 and CDR2: MDHEN, SYDVKM. The V gene end was trimmed by 7 bases and the J gene end by 7 bases; junction bases not matched to a gene: 15. The CDR3 region has the DNA TGTGCCAGCACCTCGTTACCGGGACAGGGGAGGGGTGGCTACACCTTC. Protein: CASTSLPGQGRGGYTF.

The V gene is TRBV7-2, the J gene TRBJ2-4; D might be TRBD1 or TRBD2, each matching 5 bases. CDR3 length: 15 residues. The V gene's germline CDR1 is SGHTA and CDR2 FQGNSA. Trimming left V 4 bases short and J 6 bases short, with 16 bases between. The CDR3 is CASSSPQGAGNIQYF. For the CDR3, the DNA is TGTGCCAGCAGCTCCCCGCAGGGAGCTGGAAACATTCAGTACTTC.

This rearrangement joins TRBV5-4 to TRBJ2-6; 10 bases are shared with TRBD2. With 0 bases clipped from V and 2 bases from J, the junction kept 2 bases outside the gene matches. The CDR3 covers 17 residues. CDR1 and CDR2 from the germline V gene are SGHNT and YYREEE (reference sequence). The CDR3 DNA follows: TGTGCCAGCAGCTTGGGAGGACTAGCGGCTGGGGCCAACGTCCTGACTTTC. It specifies CASSLGGLAAGANVLTF.

V usage is TRBV6-5 and J usage is TRBJ2-7; D is perhaps TRBD1 or TRBD2 (5 bases each). V was trimmed by 5 bases and J by 3 bases, leaving 14 bases between them. The germline CDR1 and CDR2 sequences are MNHEY and SVGAGI. This CDR3 has 14 amino acids. For the CDR3, the DNA is TGTGCCAGCAGTCGAAACGGGGCCTACTACGAGCAGTACTTC. Translating gives CASSRNGAYYEQYF.

This clone was recorded only once. The chain uses TRBV11-2 and TRBJ2-5; 10 nucleotides line up with TRBD2. V trimming: 6 bases; J trimming: 7 bases; junction bases outside the gene matches: 8. CDR1 is SGHAT and CDR2 is FQNNGV in the germline V gene. This CDR3 comprises 14 residues. This CDR3 is CASSSGTSVGTQYF. The CDR3 nucleotides are TGTGCCAGCAGTTCCGGGACTAGCGTTGGGACCCAGTACTTC.

The rearrangement links TRBV5-6 to TRBJ2-7; tentatively, D is TRBD1 or TRBD2 (6 bases each). Germline CDR1 is SGHDT and CDR2 is YYEEEE. V shed 0 bases and J shed 3 bases, with 13 bases lying between them. The CDR3 length is 15 residues. CDR3 protein: CASSLGVGGGYEQYF. For the CDR3, the DNA is TGTGCCAGCAGCTTGGGAGTGGGGGGCGGCTACGAGCAGTACTTC.

J is TRBJ1-3 and V is TRBV7-2; D remains ambiguous. CDR1 and CDR2 (germline): SGHTA, FQGNSA. The ends were cut back, 5 bases at V and 2 bases at J, with 10 bases in the middle. This CDR3 comprises 14 residues. CDR3 residues: CASSAGSPGNTIYF. The CDR3, as DNA: TGTGCCAGCAGCGCCGGGAGCCCTGGAAACACCATATATTTT. The full variable domain, its missing parts supplied by reference TRBV7-2 and TRBJ1-3, is GAGVSQSPSNKVTEKGKDVELRCDPISGHTALYWYRQSLGQGLEFLIYFQGNSAPDKSGLPSDRFSAERTGGSVSTLTIQRTQQEDSAVYLCASSAGSPGNTIYFGEGSWLTVV.

V and J are TRBV18 and TRBJ2-5, with TRBD1 identical over 7 bases. The CDR3 sequence is 15 residues long. J was trimmed by 1 base and V by 4 bases; bases with no gene match: 6. Germline CDR1 reads KGHSH; CDR2 reads LQKENI. CDR3 bases: TGTGCCAGCTCACTGGGACAGTCTATCCAAGAGACCCAGTACTTC. Translation: CASSLGQSIQETQYF.

V is TRBV30 and J is TRBJ1-1, with TRBD1 matching 7 bases. Germline V lookup: CDR1 GTSNPN, CDR2 SVGIG (reference sequence). The CDR3 totals 15 residues. J lost 1 base, V lost 4 bases, and 9 bases had no gene match. The CDR3 loop is CAWTPAGTENTEAFF. The CDR3, as DNA: TGTGCCTGGACCCCCGCCGGGACAGAGAACACTGAAGCTTTCTTT. Looking up the rest from reference TRBV30 and TRBJ1-1 gives the full variable domain: SQTIHQWPATLVQPVGSPLSLECTVEGTSNPNLYWYRQAAGRGLQLLFYSVGIGQISSEVPQNLSASRPQDRQFILSSKKLLLSDSGFYLCAWTPAGTENTEAFFGQGTRLTVV.

This sequence joins TRBV6-6 and TRBJ2-5; D possibly corresponds to TRBD2 (6 bases). The CDR3 loop spans 16 amino acids. Germline values: CDR1 MNHNY, CDR2 SVGAGI (reference sequence). Trimming stripped 0 bases from V and 1 base from J, with 12 bases between. CDR3 bases: TGTGCCAGCAGTTACTCGGAGGGTAGCGGCCAAGAGACCCAGTACTTC. This sequence encodes CASSYSEGSGQETQYF.

This chain connects TRBV10-3 to TRBJ1-2; weak D call: TRBD1 (6 bases). The germline CDR1 and CDR2 sequences are ENHRY and SYGVKD. The germline V and J ends were trimmed by 4 bases and 6 bases, with 12 bases remaining between them. The CDR3 is made up of 13 amino acids. CDR3: CAISVQGKNGYTF. The CDR3, as DNA: TGTGCCATCAGTGTACAGGGTAAAAATGGCTACACCTTC.

To note about this clone: Other DNA sequences of this sample code for an identical CDR3. The rearrangement uses TRBV20-1 and TRBJ1-2; the match to TRBD1 covers 10 bases. There are 11 residues in the CDR3. Per the germline V gene, CDR1 is DFQATT and CDR2 is SNEGSKA (reference sequence). V gave up 6 bases and J gave up 8 bases; unmatched junction bases: 3. The DNA for the CDR3 is TGCAGTGCCTCGACAGGGGGCGGCTACACCTTC. Residues: CSASTGGGYTF.

The chain links TRBV7-9 to TRBJ1-5; D ambiguous. In germline, CDR1 is SEHNR, CDR2 FQNEAQ (reference sequence). The CDR3 spans 13 residues. The V end lost 1 base, the J end lost 1 base, and 2 bases lay between the germline ends. The CDR3 coding sequence is TGTGCCAGCAGCTTAGACAGCAATCAGCCCCAGCATTTT. Translating it yields CASSLDSNQPQHF.

The J gene is TRBJ2-5, the V gene TRBV29-1; 8 nucleotides agree with TRBD1. CDR3 length: 14 amino acids. Looked up from germline, CDR1 is SQVTM and CDR2 is ANQGSEA. V shed 5 bases, J shed 4 bases, and the junction held 9 bases outside the gene matches. CDR3 protein: CSVPGHGQGETQYF. The CDR3 coding sequence is TGCAGCGTTCCGGGCCACGGACAGGGAGAGACCCAGTACTTC.

This clone was seen once. Compared with germline, one end of the junction differs, possibly owing to a read error. The rearrangement joins TRBV5-3 to TRBJ2-2; no definite D call. TRBV5-3 belongs to the ORF category, with a function that is uncertain. This CDR3 has 15 amino acids. As DNA, the CDR3 is TGTGCCAGCAGCTCCCTGACCCCCTACACCGGGGAGCTGTTTTTT. This sequence encodes CASSSLTPYTGELFF.

The J gene is TRBJ2-7, the V gene TRBV6-1; D is tentatively TRBD1 or TRBD2 (6 bases each). The CDR3 extends over 14 amino acids. In germline, CDR1 is MNHNS, CDR2 SASEGT. Trimming cost V 10 bases and J 5 bases, with 21 bases left between them. The CDR3 spells CATYRWGARNEQYF. The DNA of the CDR3 is TGTGCCACCTACAGATGGGGGGCTAGGAACGAGCAGTACTTC.

The CDR3 protein is CASKTGTGTYNEQFF. CDR3 nucleotides: TGCGCCAGTAAAACGGGGACAGGAACATACAATGAGCAGTTCTTC. The chain has TRBV5-1 and TRBJ2-1; 8 bases align to TRBD1. The J segment lost 4 bases and the V segment lost 8 bases, leaving 11 bases of the junction unmatched. The V gene's germline CDR1 is SGHRS and CDR2 YFSETQ. The CDR3 is made up of 15 amino acids.

V gene TRBV5-4 combines with J gene TRBJ2-5; 12 positions match TRBD1. Germline CDR1 SGHNT, CDR2 YYREEE (reference sequence). V was clipped by 6 bases and J by 5 bases; unmatched bases: 11. The CDR3 is made up of 16 amino acids. This chain's CDR3 is CASTPRDRGRLETQYF. CDR3 DNA: TGTGCCAGCACCCCACGGGACAGGGGGCGTCTGGAGACCCAGTACTTC.

The J gene is TRBJ2-1, the V gene TRBV2; the match to TRBD1 covers 9 bases. This CDR3 is 15 amino acids long. Germline loops: CDR1 SNHLY, CDR2 FYNNEI. The J segment lost 4 bases and the V segment lost 4 bases, leaving 5 bases of the junction unmatched. CDR3: CASSAWTGVYNEQFF. The CDR3 DNA sequence: TGTGCCAGCAGTGCATGGACAGGGGTTTACAATGAGCAGTTCTTC.